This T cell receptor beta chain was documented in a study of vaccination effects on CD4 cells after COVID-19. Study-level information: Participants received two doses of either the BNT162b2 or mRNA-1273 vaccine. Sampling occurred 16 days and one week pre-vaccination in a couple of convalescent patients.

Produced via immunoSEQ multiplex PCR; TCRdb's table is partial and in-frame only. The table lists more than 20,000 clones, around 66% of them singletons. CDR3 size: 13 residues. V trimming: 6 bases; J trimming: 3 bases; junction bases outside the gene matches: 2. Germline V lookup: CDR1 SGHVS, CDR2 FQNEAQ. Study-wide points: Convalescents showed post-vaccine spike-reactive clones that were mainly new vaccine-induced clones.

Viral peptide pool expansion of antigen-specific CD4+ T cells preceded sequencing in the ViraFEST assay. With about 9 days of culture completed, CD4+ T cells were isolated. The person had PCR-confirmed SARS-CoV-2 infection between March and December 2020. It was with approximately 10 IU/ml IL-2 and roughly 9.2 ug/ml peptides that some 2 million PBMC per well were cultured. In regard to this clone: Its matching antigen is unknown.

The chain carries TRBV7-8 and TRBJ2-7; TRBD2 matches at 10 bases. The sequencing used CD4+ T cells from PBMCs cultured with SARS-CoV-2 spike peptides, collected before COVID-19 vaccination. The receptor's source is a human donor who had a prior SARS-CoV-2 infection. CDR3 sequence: CASRRTSGYEQYF. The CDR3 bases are TGTGCCAGCAGAAGGACTAGCGGCTACGAGCAGTACTTC.